These T cell receptor beta chains were read from a single sample in a study of T-cell reconstitution after alpha-beta-depleted transplantation in children. TCRdb used MiXCR to reprocess the PCR reads, holding one entry per CDR3 protein. The sample lists fewer than 550,000 distinct CDR3 sequences, 10% occurring once. The sample in question was PBMCs, obtained before TCRalphabeta/CD19-depleted stem cell transplant. The receptors stem from a child under 10 years old with inherited bone marrow failure, due to receive a stem cell transplant. CDR3s include the opening cysteine and the closing phenylalanine or tryptophan. D genes are given only for firm matches. The size field is filled for only some rows; it gives once, few, many or a size class.

V	D	size	J	DNA	CDR3
TRBV27	.	.	TRBJ1-5	TGTGCCAGCAGACAGGGATCAAGGGCCAATCAGCCCCAGCATTTT	CASRQGSRANQPQHF
TRBV4-3	.	many	TRBJ2-2	TGCGCCAGCAGCCTCTTTCTTGGGGGGTCTCTTAGCGGGGAGCTGTTTTTT	CASSLFLGGSLSGELFF
TRBV6-5	.	many	TRBJ2-5	TGTGCCAGCAGTTACGCACAGGTCCAAGAGACCCAGTACTTC	CASSYAQVQETQYF
TRBV20-1	.	many	TRBJ2-7	TGCAGTGCTTCGGTTCTAGCCGAGATAGGCGAGCAGTACTTC	CSASVLAEIGEQYF
TRBV20-1	TRBD1	.	TRBJ2-7	TGCAGTGCTAGAGATCCAGTAAGGGGTGGGACAGGCGAGCAGTACTTC	CSARDPVRGGTGEQYF
TRBV7-9	.	many	TRBJ1-2	TGTGCCAGCAGCTTAGGGGGTTTCGGGGGCTACACCTTC	CASSLGGFGGYTF
TRBV7-8	.	many	TRBJ2-7	TGTGCCAGCAGCTTAGACGGGATTGGCTACGAGCAGTACTTC	CASSLDGIGYEQYF
TRBV27	.	few	TRBJ2-2	TGTGCCAGCAGTTTAAGTGGTTTCGGCGTCGCGGGGCCCGGGGAGCTGTTTTTT	CASSLSGFGVAGPGELFF
TRBV12-3/TRBV12-4	TRBD1	many	TRBJ2-5	TGTGCCAGCAGTTCAACTCCTGACAGGGCAGAGACCCAGTACTTC	CASSSTPDRAETQYF
TRBV20-1	.	many	TRBJ2-1	TGCAGTGCTAGCACTGCCCGAATGAGGGAGCAGTTCTTC	CSASTARMREQFF
TRBV20-1	.	many	TRBJ2-7	TGCAGTGCTAGTCAGGGGTACTCCTACGAGCAGTACTTC	CSASQGYSYEQYF
TRBV19	.	.	TRBJ1-1	TGTGCCAGTAGTATGGGCCAGCCGGCTGAAGCTTTCTTT	CASSMGQPAEAFF
TRBV20-1	.	few	TRBJ1-5	TGCAGTGCTAGAGATCTATACGCGGGGGCCGCAAATCAGCCCCAGCATTTT	CSARDLYAGAANQPQHF
TRBV29-1	TRBD1	many	TRBJ1-1	TGCAGCGTTACAGGGGGCGGGGGATCGAAAGCTTTCTTT	CSVTGGGGSKAFF
TRBV5-1	.	many	TRBJ1-4	TGCGCCAGCAGCTTGGACCAGTTTGGGCTCGGAGAAAAACTGTTTTTT	CASSLDQFGLGEKLFF
TRBV4-3	.	many	TRBJ1-3	TGCGCCAGCAGCCAAGGCCCGCCAGGGGCCTACTCTGGAAACACCATATATTTT	CASSQGPPGAYSGNTIYF
TRBV5-5	.	many	TRBJ2-7	TGTGCCAGCAGCTTGAACGGAAATGGGGAGCAGTACTTC	CASSLNGNGEQYF
TRBV29-1	TRBD1	many	TRBJ2-7	TGCAGCGTAGCTGGGCGGACAGGAGGTTTCGAGCAGTACTTC	CSVAGRTGGFEQYF
TRBV28	.	many	TRBJ2-3	TGTGCCAGTAGCGCGCCAGATACGCAGTATTTT	CASSAPDTQYF
TRBV6-2/TRBV6-3	.	.	TRBJ2-1	TGTGCCAGCAGTTACTCGATCTGGTATACAGGGAAGGACAATGAGCAGTTCTTC	CASSYSIWYTGKDNEQFF
TRBV10-2	TRBD1	many	TRBJ2-7	TGCGCCAGCAGGGAACTAGACAGGGGTGCCTACGAGCAGTACTTC	CASRELDRGAYEQYF
TRBV27	.	many	TRBJ2-1	TGTGCCAGCAACCCTGCCGACGAAAGTGAGCAGTTCTTC	CASNPADESEQFF
TRBV19	.	many	TRBJ2-1	TGTGCCAGTACCCGAACAGCATACAATGAGCAGTTCTTC	CASTRTAYNEQFF
TRBV5-4	.	.	TRBJ2-7	TGTGCCAGCAGCAGCACTCCTTCCGAGCAGTACTTC	CASSSTPSEQYF
TRBV27	.	many	TRBJ1-2	TGTGCCAGCAGTTTATCCCAATCGGCGGGATATGGCTACACCTTC	CASSLSQSAGYGYTF
TRBV5-1	TRBD1	many	TRBJ2-1	TGCGCCAGCAGCTCTACGACAGGGAGTTATGAGCAGTTCTTC	CASSSTTGSYEQFF
TRBV28	TRBD1	.	TRBJ1-1	TGTGCCAGCAGTTCTATAAAAACAGGGGGCACTGAAGCTTTCTTT	CASSSIKTGGTEAFF
TRBV7-9	TRBD2	.	TRBJ2-7	TGTGCCAGCACCCCGGGGGGGACCTACGAGCAGTACTTC	CASTPGGTYEQYF
TRBV4-3	TRBD2	many	TRBJ2-1	TGCGCCAGCAGCCAAGGGGGAGGGCCCTACAATGAGCAGTTCTTC	CASSQGGGPYNEQFF
TRBV7-8	.	many	TRBJ2-4	TGTGCCAGCAGTAAAAGCGTGAGGGGGGGCTTAGCCAAAAACATTCAGTACTTC	CASSKSVRGGLAKNIQYF
TRBV28	.	few	TRBJ2-5	TGTGCCAGCAGCCTCGCGGACAGTGTGGAGACCCAGTACTTC	CASSLADSVETQYF
TRBV9	.	few	TRBJ2-1	TGTGCCAGCAGCGGTACCGGGTGGACTAACGTATACAATGAGCAGTTCTTC	CASSGTGWTNVYNEQFF
TRBV5-6	TRBD1	many	TRBJ1-2	TGTGCCAGCAGCTTGATGGACAGGGGGCTAGGCTACACCTTC	CASSLMDRGLGYTF
TRBV10-2	TRBD2	.	TRBJ2-3	TGCGCCAGCAGACCCGGACTAGCGGGAGAGACAGATACGCAGTATTTT	CASRPGLAGETDTQYF
TRBV2	.	many	TRBJ1-5	TGTGCCAGCAGAGCCGACAGTGGCAATCAGCCCCAGCATTTT	CASRADSGNQPQHF
TRBV7-9	.	many	TRBJ2-7	TGTGCCAGCAGCTCACTAACTACCTACGAGCAGTACTTC	CASSSLTTYEQYF
TRBV29-1	TRBD1	many	TRBJ2-5	TGCAGCGTTGATGGACAGGGGCGTTTTGAAGAGACCCAGTACTTC	CSVDGQGRFEETQYF
TRBV15	.	many	TRBJ2-3	TGTGCCACCAGCAGAGAGCCGGGGGCGTATGGGCAGGGACAGTATTTT	CATSREPGAYGQGQYF
TRBV12-3/TRBV12-4	TRBD2	many	TRBJ2-2	TGTGCCAGCAGTTCCAGGGACAGAAAAGCGGCTAGCGGGAGAAGAACCGGGGAGCTGTTTTTT	CASSSRDRKAASGRRTGELFF
TRBV6-2/TRBV6-3	.	few	TRBJ2-1	TGTGCCAGCAGGCACCCGAGGGGGGGCTCCTACAATGAGCAGTTCTTC	CASRHPRGGSYNEQFF
TRBV10-3	.	many	TRBJ2-7	TGTGCCATCAGTGAGAACTTTTACGAGCAGTACTTC	CAISENFYEQYF
TRBV7-9	TRBD2	many	TRBJ2-1	TGTGCCAGCAGCTCGGGCCTAGCGGGACGTAGCTCCTACAATGAGCAGTTCTTC	CASSSGLAGRSSYNEQFF
TRBV27	.	.	TRBJ2-1	TGTGCCAGCAGTTCCACGCTAAGCTCCTACAATGAGCAGTTCTTC	CASSSTLSSYNEQFF
TRBV5-4	.	.	TRBJ2-2	TGTGCCAGCAGTCCTCCACAGGGACATAACGGGGAGCTGTTTTTT	CASSPPQGHNGELFF
TRBV5-1	.	many	TRBJ2-3	TGCGCCAGCAGCTTCTACTGGGGGTTCACAGATACGCAGTATTTT	CASSFYWGFTDTQYF
TRBV7-2	TRBD2	many	TRBJ2-3	TGTGCCAGCAGCCCCCGACTAGCGGGAGATCTAGATACGCAGTATTTT	CASSPRLAGDLDTQYF
TRBV7-2	TRBD1	many	TRBJ2-5	TGTGCCAGCAGCTTGACAGGGGGGGCAGAGACCCAGTACTTC	CASSLTGGAETQYF
TRBV4-1	TRBD2	few	TRBJ2-2	TGCGCCAGCAGCCAAGATGGCGCTAGCGGGAGATTATACACCGGGGAGCTGTTTTTT	CASSQDGASGRLYTGELFF
TRBV5-1	TRBD1	few	TRBJ2-5	TGCGCCAGCAGCTTAAACTCCGGGACAGAGGAAGAGACCCAGTACTTC	CASSLNSGTEEETQYF
TRBV4-1	.	many	TRBJ1-1	TGCGCCAGCAGCCAAGATCTGGGAAGCACTGAAGCTTTCTTT	CASSQDLGSTEAFF
TRBV18	.	many	TRBJ2-1	TGTGCCAGCTCACCACGTCGCAGCTTTAATGAGCAGTTCTTC	CASSPRRSFNEQFF